This TCR beta chain was sequenced during a study of blood T cells in healthy people across ages. Germline lookup yields CDR1 SQVTM and CDR2 ANQGSEA. This CDR3 has 13 amino acids. V lost 8 bases to trimming and J lost 2 bases, with 14 bases between them. This clonotype was counted only a few times. The authors ran a second PCR of 7 to 11 cycles using a sample-barcoded 5' primer and a J-beta primer mix. From the 5' RACE reads, TCRdb called clonotypes with MiXCR, one entry per CDR3 protein. The table includes some 1,000,000 distinct CDR3 sequences, almost 25% detected once. This same sample was also part of a study on T cells of mothers and their children. Per that paper: Maternal samples each gave over 9.5 million TCR beta CDR3 reads, and child samples roughly 3 million each.

This chain joins TRBV29-1 and TRBJ2-3; possibly TRBD1 or TRBD2 for D (5 bases each). The sequenced material came from blood. The TCR originated in a girl aged 2 to 10 in good health. CDR3 sequence: CSSVGVNTDTQYF. DNA of the CDR3: TGCAGCTCCGTGGGGGTGAACACAGATACGCAGTATTTT.